The source of this T cell receptor beta chain is a study of follicular helper T cells after annual influenza vaccination (dated by TCRdb to between 2016 and 2019). Some background on the complete study: Blood was collected on days 0, 7 and 28 after each seasonal influenza vaccination. To look at recall of cTfh clones, some subjects were tracked through successive annual vaccinations covering the 2013-2014, 2014-2015 and 2015-2016 seasons. One week after vaccination, a second recruited cohort of approximately twelve subjects (Table S1) displayed a similar ICOS+CD38+ cTfh response. Six subjects had multi-year samples: four covered two vaccination seasons and two covered three seasons. The 2013-2014 samples were cryopreserved, while the 2015 samples were processed right after collection. On the study overall, not on this receptor specifically: In evaluating whether influenza clones were enriched, the possibility that the far larger non-cTfh compartments were undersampled could not be ruled out. ICOS+CD38+ cTfh clonality correlated with the frequency of that population, and its change correlated with the change in circulating plasmablast frequency. Day 7 ICOS+CD38+ clones were most often found later in ICOS-CD38- cTfh, suggesting that subset may serve as a memory reservoir. A recurrent oligoclonal ICOS+CD38+ cTfh response containing tetramer and AIM influenza-specific clonotypes was recalled by successive annual vaccinations. Rare clonotypes could not be sampled because productive TCRB sequences were recovered from only roughly 9.5-22% of the analyzed cells.

In the paper's terms, the time point label means: 2014-2015 season, 7 days after vaccination. Adults received seasonal inactivated influenza vaccine (Fluvarix), and TCRB sequencing tracked sorted blood CD4 subsets before and after vaccination. To be eligible, subjects had to live in the community and must not have received influenza vaccine in the previous 6 months. Subjects were excluded for influenza vaccine contraindications, substance abuse, HIV/AIDS, active malignancy, immunomodulatory medication, or active illness such as respiratory infection. At each time point, somewhere between 40 and 100 mL of blood was taken. Ficoll-Paque PLUS or SepMate separation was used to isolate PBMC. As a comparison non-Tfh subset, CXCR5- memory CD4 T cells were sorted. Cell subsets were sorted from PBMC on a BD FACS Aria before DNA extraction. Libraries were built with the immunoSEQ multiplex PCR assay. Adaptive Biotechnologies handled the TCRB amplification, library preparation, sequencing and preliminary bioinformatics at Survey level resolution. The authors' pipeline ran thus. Clonality was computed in R as 1 minus normalized Shannon entropy; the Gini index was calculated with the R package ineq. Overlap score was the summed counts of shared sequences divided by total counts of all sequences in both compared samples. The significance of shared clonotypes was tested with Fisher's exact test, assuming a theoretical repertoire of 10^7 TCRB sequences. TCRdb took this table from immuneACCESS and kept in-frame rearrangements with V and J called. Such tables lack part of the clones; where checked against another copy, unresolved V genes explain under half of the gap, and the rest is unexplained. V and J calls and clone size come straight from that table; D and trimming were deduced from the DNA. The sample table holds approximately 9,700 clones, of which over 75% were seen once. The ten largest clones capture about 0.82% of the sample.

About this clone: The antigen it recognizes is unknown. Base quality data are lacking; no much larger clone is found one base away.

Reading the germline V gene (reference sequence) gives CDR1 SGHNT and CDR2 YYREEE. V loses 4 bases, J loses 5 bases, and the germline ends lie 10 bases apart. The CDR3 holds 13 amino acids from the cysteine to the phenylalanine. CDR3 DNA is the only sequence kept; it has 39 bases, read in frame from the first base. Recombination connected TRBV5-4 to TRBJ2-1; no D gene is confidently identified. The TCR sequence derives from an adult who received the influenza vaccine. The starting material was CXCR5- memory CD4+ T cells sorted from blood, obtained 7 days after influenza vaccination. The sample's cell subset or site label, in plain terms: CXCR5- memory CD4 T cells. The DNA reads as follows: TGTGCCAGCAGCCCTGACGCAAACAATGAGCAGTTCTTC. It encodes CASSPDANNEQFF.